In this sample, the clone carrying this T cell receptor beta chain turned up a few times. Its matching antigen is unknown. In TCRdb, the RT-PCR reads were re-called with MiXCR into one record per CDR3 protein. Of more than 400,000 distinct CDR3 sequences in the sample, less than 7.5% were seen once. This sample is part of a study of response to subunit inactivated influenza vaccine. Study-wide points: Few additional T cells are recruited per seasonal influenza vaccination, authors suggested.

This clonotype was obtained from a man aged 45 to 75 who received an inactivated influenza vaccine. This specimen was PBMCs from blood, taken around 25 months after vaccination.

CDR3 region: CATSDKLYTGELFF. CDR3 nucleotides: TGTGCCACCAGTGATAAGCTATACACCGGGGAGCTGTTTTTT. The chain couples TRBV24-1 to TRBJ2-2; unclear D gene. V dropped 3 bases and J dropped 3 bases, with 7 bases sitting between them. CDR1 and CDR2 (germline): KGHDR, SFDVKD. This CDR3 region has 14 residues.